These T cell receptor beta chains were read from a single sample in a study of Ad26.COV2.S vaccination and SARS-CoV-2 variants. Assay used: immunoSEQ multiplex PCR; TCRdb lists only in-frame clones, some missing. The sample holds roughly 390,000 clones, about 88% seen once. This specimen consisted of peripheral blood, obtained in a trial of Ad26.COV2.S vaccine versus placebo. These receptors all come from a person aged 18-60 years who received the Ad26.COV2.S COVID-19 vaccine or a placebo. Each CDR3 is given with its conserved first and last residue. D genes are given only for firm matches. A clone size is listed for some rows: how often the clone was seen (once, few, many), or a class if it is expanded.

v_gene	d_gene	j_gene	abundance	CDR3aa	CDR3nt
TRBV3-1/TRBV3-2	.	TRBJ1-1	.	CASSQEGRNTEAFF	TGTGCCAGCAGCCAAGAGGGACGTAACACTGAAGCTTTCTTT
TRBV11-2	.	TRBJ2-1	.	CASRVGLGGDEQFF	TGTGCCAGCAGAGTAGGATTGGGGGGCGATGAGCAGTTCTTC
TRBV4-1	.	TRBJ1-2	once	CASSQDPRPDGRRVGYTF	TGCGCCAGCAGCCAAGATCCACGGCCCGACGGACGTCGGGTCGGCTACACCTTC
TRBV4-3	.	TRBJ1-3	.	CASSQDTGGSGNTIYF	TGCGCCAGCAGCCAAGATACGGGGGGTTCTGGAAACACCATATATTTT
TRBV6-5	TRBD1	TRBJ2-5	once	CASSSFRGSPLETQYF	TGTGCCAGCAGTTCCTTCAGGGGGTCGCCTCTTGAGACCCAGTACTTC
TRBV11-2	TRBD1	TRBJ1-1	.	CASSLRVSTGGGKNTEAFF	TGTGCCAGCAGCTTACGTGTGTCGACAGGGGGTGGAAAAAACACTGAAGCTTTCTTT
TRBV3-1/TRBV3-2	.	TRBJ1-2	.	CASSQGVNYGYTF	TGTGCCAGCAGCCAGGGGGTTAACTATGGCTACACCTTC
TRBV21-1	.	TRBJ2-7	.	CASSKKKPLPGQGPYEQYF	TGTGCCAGCAGCAAAAAAAAACCCCTGCCTGGACAGGGCCCCTACGAGCAGTACTTC
TRBV15	.	TRBJ2-1	once	CATSRPTERDEQFF	TGTGCCACCAGCAGACCAACAGAAAGGGATGAGCAGTTCTTC
TRBV15	.	TRBJ1-3	.	CATSRDANRVSGNTIYF	TGTGCCACCAGCAGAGATGCTAACAGGGTGTCTGGAAACACCATATATTTT
TRBV7-2	TRBD2	TRBJ2-5	once	CASSLVRGGRETQYF	TGTGCCAGCAGCTTAGTTCGGGGGGGCCGGGAGACCCAGTACTTC
TRBV7-2	.	TRBJ1-2	.	CASRIDPDSLYGYTF	TGTGCCAGCAGAATAGACCCGGACAGTTTGTATGGCTACACCTTC
TRBV7-2	.	TRBJ2-7	.	CASSLGSGIGYEQYF	TGTGCCAGCAGCTTAGGGTCAGGGATCGGCTACGAGCAGTACTTC
TRBV4-3	TRBD1	TRBJ1-2	.	CASSRGQGEVSGYTF	TGCGCCAGCAGCCGAGGACAGGGTGAGGTCTCCGGCTACACCTTC
TRBV5-1	.	TRBJ1-2	few	CASSLDEGHYGYTF	TGCGCCAGCAGCTTGGACGAGGGGCACTATGGCTACACCTTC
TRBV3-1/TRBV3-2	.	TRBJ2-3	.	CASSQDFWGTSTDTQYF	TGTGCCAGCAGCCAAGATTTCTGGGGGACCTCCACAGATACGCAGTATTTT
TRBV5-4	.	TRBJ2-3	.	CASSLWGGLRDTQYF	TGTGCCAGCAGCTTGTGGGGGGGCCTCAGAGATACGCAGTATTTT
TRBV11-2	.	TRBJ2-7	few	CASSSSHRQVRSEQYF	TGTGCCAGCAGCTCTTCACACAGACAGGTACGATCCGAGCAGTACTTC
TRBV6-1	TRBD1	TRBJ1-3	.	CASSEVTTGRGNTIYF	TGTGCCAGCAGTGAAGTTACGACAGGGAGAGGAAACACCATATATTTT
TRBV10-3	TRBD1	TRBJ2-7	.	CATGETGEGYEQYF	TGTGCCACTGGAGAGACAGGGGAAGGCTACGAGCAGTACTTC
TRBV3-1/TRBV3-2	.	TRBJ2-5	.	CASRGPRGNQETQYF	TGTGCCAGCAGGGGCCCACGGGGAAACCAAGAGACCCAGTACTTC
TRBV5-1	TRBD2	TRBJ2-5	.	CASSSGLAGGPRETQYF	TGCGCCAGCAGCTCGGGACTAGCGGGGGGGCCGCGGGAGACCCAGTACTTC
TRBV4-3	TRBD1	TRBJ1-2	.	CASSQDRGDYGYTF	TGCGCCAGCAGCCAGGACAGGGGTGACTATGGCTACACCTTC
TRBV18	.	TRBJ2-7	.	CASSPLGGTSSYEQYF	TGTGCCAGCTCACCCCTCGGAGGCACGAGCTCCTACGAGCAGTACTTC
TRBV4-1	.	TRBJ2-3	.	CASSQVMTPDTQYF	TGCGCCAGCAGCCAAGTCATGACCCCAGATACGCAGTATTTT
TRBV19	.	TRBJ1-5	once	CASRPGTRGNQPQHF	TGTGCCAGTAGACCCGGGACAAGAGGCAATCAGCCCCAGCATTTT
TRBV2	.	TRBJ2-1	.	CASSETGPQGQFF	TGTGCCAGCAGTGAGACCGGGCCCCAGGGGCAGTTCTTC
TRBV4-3	.	TRBJ2-7	.	CASSQDSRNYEQYF	TGCGCCAGCAGCCAAGATTCAAGGAACTACGAGCAGTACTTC
TRBV3-1/TRBV3-2	.	TRBJ1-2	once	CASSQEIWGGGYTF	TGTGCCAGCAGCCAAGAGATTTGGGGAGGCGGCTACACCTTC